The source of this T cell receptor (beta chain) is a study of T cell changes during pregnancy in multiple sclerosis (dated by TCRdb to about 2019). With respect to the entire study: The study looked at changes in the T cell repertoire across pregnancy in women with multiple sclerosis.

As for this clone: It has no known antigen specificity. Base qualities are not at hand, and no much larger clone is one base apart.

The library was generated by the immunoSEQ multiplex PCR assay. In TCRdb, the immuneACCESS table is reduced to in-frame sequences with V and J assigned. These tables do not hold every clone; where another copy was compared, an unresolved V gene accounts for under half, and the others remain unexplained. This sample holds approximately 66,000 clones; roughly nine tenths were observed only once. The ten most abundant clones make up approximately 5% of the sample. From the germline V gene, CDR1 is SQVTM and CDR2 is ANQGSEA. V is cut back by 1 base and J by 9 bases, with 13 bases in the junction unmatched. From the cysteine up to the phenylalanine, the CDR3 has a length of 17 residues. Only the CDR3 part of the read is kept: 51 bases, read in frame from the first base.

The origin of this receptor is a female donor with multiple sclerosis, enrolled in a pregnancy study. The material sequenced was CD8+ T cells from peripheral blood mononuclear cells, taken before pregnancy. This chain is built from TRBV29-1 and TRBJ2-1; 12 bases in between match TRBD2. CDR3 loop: CSVEVPSSGGAVGEQFF. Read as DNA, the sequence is TGCAGCGTTGAAGTCCCATCTAGCGGGGGGGCGGTGGGTGAGCAGTTCTTC.